The 21 T cell receptor beta chains in this list originate from one sample, sequenced in a study of shared clonotypes between healthy human individuals (dated by TCRdb to 2018 to 2021). The method was the immunoSEQ multiplex PCR assay. TCRdb obtained this table from immuneACCESS and retained in-frame rearrangements with V and J assigned. These tables miss some clones; where compared with another copy, unresolved V genes account for less than half of the shortfall, and the remainder is unexplained. The sample table shows some 1.5 million clones, and 95% to 99% are seen once. Of the sample, 0.45% falls within the top ten clones. The sequenced sample was naive CD4+ T cells sorted from blood. The cell subset or site label on this specimen signifies: CD45RA+ positively selected. These receptors were collected from a man aged 25-45 years in good health.

This sequence joins TRBV2 and TRBJ1-1; D is unresolved. The V gene lost 7 bases and the J gene lost 0 bases, with 12 bases spanning the gap. The CDR3 spans 14 residues. In germline, CDR1 is SNHLY, CDR2 FYNNEI. This CDR3 reads CASIIDPLNTEAFF. The DNA of the CDR3 is TGTGCCAGCATAATCGACCCGCTGAACACTGAAGCTTTCTTT.

The J gene is TRBJ2-3, the V gene TRBV7-8, with 9 positions matching TRBD2. Germline V CDR1 and CDR2: SGHVS, FQNEAQ. The CDR3 is 16 residues long. Germline trimming cut 5 bases from V and 4 bases from J; bases unmatched to any gene: 10. CDR3 nucleotides: TGTGCCAGCAGCCCTCGGGGTAGCGGGAGCGCAGATACGCAGTATTTT. Protein sequence: CASSPRGSGSADTQYF.

J is TRBJ2-7 and V is TRBV5-1; 7 bases fit TRBD2. V trimming: 2 bases; J trimming: 2 bases; junction bases outside the gene matches: 7. In germline, CDR1 is SGHRS, CDR2 YFSETQ. The CDR3 length is 15 residues. This CDR3 is CASSFVGTTAYEQYF. CDR3 in DNA: TGCGCCAGCAGCTTCGTCGGGACTACAGCCTACGAGCAGTACTTC.

V and J are TRBV7-2 and TRBJ2-4, with D hard to call. CDR1 is SGHTA and CDR2 is FQGNSA in the germline V gene. The CDR3 spans 13 residues. Deletions cut 3 bases from V and 5 bases from J, with 8 bases between. The CDR3 DNA follows: TGTGCCAGCAGCTTCGATCGACAAAACATTCAGTACTTC. The encoded protein is CASSFDRQNIQYF.

The chain links TRBV27 to TRBJ1-5; 7 nucleotides align to TRBD1. V lost 5 bases to trimming and J lost 4 bases; unmatched junction nucleotides: 11. Germline V gives CDR1 MNHEY, CDR2 SMNVEV (reference sequence). CDR3 length: 16 residues. In DNA, the CDR3 is TGTGCCAGCAGTGCTTACAGGGGAGGGAAGAATCAGCCCCAGCATTTT. This encodes CASSAYRGGKNQPQHF.

As concerns this clone: This same CDR3 is encoded by further DNA sequences in the sample. This chain connects TRBV18 to TRBJ2-1, with 8 positions matching TRBD1. This CDR3 is 14 amino acids long. V gave up 2 bases and J gave up 5 bases; unmatched junction bases: 2. Germline assignment: CDR1 KGHSH and CDR2 LQKENI. The CDR3 coding sequence is TGTGCCAGCTCACCAACGACAGGGGACAATGAGCAGTTCTTC. Translated: CASSPTTGDNEQFF.

V is TRBV5-4 and J is TRBJ2-1; 9 bases align to TRBD2. V was pared by 4 bases and J by 0 bases, with 2 bases of the junction left unmatched. The CDR3 is made up of 15 amino acids. The V gene's germline CDR1 is SGHNT and CDR2 YYREEE (reference sequence). DNA for the CDR3: TGTGCCAGCAGCGGTAGCGGGAGCTCCTACAATGAGCAGTTCTTC. Its translation is CASSGSGSSYNEQFF.

Concerning this clone: Within the sample, other DNA sequences also encode this same CDR3. The V gene is TRBV30, the J gene TRBJ2-3, with D possibly being TRBD1 (6 bases). Germline lookup yields CDR1 GTSNPN and CDR2 SVGIG (reference sequence). The V end was cut by 2 bases, the J end by 0 bases, with 6 bases between. This CDR3 region has 13 residues. The CDR3 DNA reads TGTGCCTGGAGTCAGGGGAGCACAGATACGCAGTATTTT. As protein: CAWSQGSTDTQYF.

This clone occurred once. The chain uses TRBV5-4 and TRBJ1-3, with unresolved D. V lost 4 bases, J lost 1 base, and 9 bases lay in between. CDR1 is SGHNT, CDR2 YYREEE, per germline (reference sequence). The CDR3 runs to 14 residues. This CDR3 is CASSPVGSGNTIYF. CDR3 DNA sequence: TGTGCCAGCAGCCCCGTCGGGTCTGGAAACACCATATATTTT.

The genes are TRBV28 and TRBJ2-1, with D possibly matching TRBD2 (5 bases). Germline CDR1 and CDR2: MDHEN and SYDVKM. Trimming took 2 bases from V and 6 from J, leaving 14 bases between them. The CDR3 runs to 15 residues. In DNA form, the CDR3 reads TGTGCCAGCAGTTTAAGCACTAGAGACGTCAATGAGCAGTTCTTC. As protein: CASSLSTRDVNEQFF.

Written as DNA, the CDR3 is TGCAGCGTTAGGGTTGCCGGGGAGCTGTTTTTT. It yields the protein CSVRVAGELFF. V gene TRBV29-1 combines with J gene TRBJ2-2; D is unclear. The V end was cut by 5 bases, the J end by 6 bases, with 7 bases between. This CDR3 spans 11 amino acids. Germline-derived CDR1 and CDR2 are SQVTM and ANQGSEA.

The J gene is TRBJ2-5, the V gene TRBV5-4, with TRBD1 matching 7 bases. Trimming at V came to 0 bases and at J to 5 bases, leaving 4 bases not matched to a gene. Germline V gives CDR1 SGHNT, CDR2 YYREEE (reference sequence). CDR3 size: 14 residues. The CDR3 spells CASSLVQGEETQYF. In DNA form, the CDR3 reads TGTGCCAGCAGCTTGGTCCAGGGGGAGGAGACCCAGTACTTC. Supplemented by reference TRBV5-4 and TRBJ2-5, the full variable domain reads ETGVTQSPTHLIKTRGQQVTLRCSSQSGHNTVSWYQQALGQGPQFIFQYYREEENGRGNFPPRFSGLQFPNYSSELNVNALELDDSALYLCASSLVQGEETQYFGPGTRLLVL.

The CDR3 reads CASSQEGLQGTEAFF. CDR3 coding DNA: TGTGCCAGCAGCCAAGAGGGGCTCCAGGGCACTGAAGCTTTCTTT. This chain connects TRBV14 to TRBJ1-1; tentative D call: TRBD1 (5 bases). The CDR3 runs to 15 residues. Germline V CDR1 and CDR2: SGHDN, FVKESK. V gave up 0 bases and J gave up 4 bases, with 12 bases separating them.

This clone is a singleton in its sample. The J gene is TRBJ1-1, the V gene TRBV6-5, with D uncertain. The CDR3 loop spans 15 amino acids. Germline CDR1 is MNHEY and CDR2 is SVGAGI. Trimming shortened V by 1 base and J by 1 base, and 10 bases separated the two germline ends. In DNA form, the CDR3 reads TGTGCCAGCAGTTACTTACCCGCGGGGAACACTGAAGCTTTCTTT. Its translation is CASSYLPAGNTEAFF.

The V gene is TRBV10-3, the J gene TRBJ2-7; 8 bases match TRBD2. V lost 2 bases to trimming and J lost 0 bases; unmatched junction nucleotides: 9. The CDR3 totals 17 residues. Germline V gene data show CDR1 as ENHRY and CDR2 as SYGVKD. The CDR3 nucleotides are TGTGCCATCAGTGAGAGGGGTCGGGGGACTAGCTCCTACGAGCAGTACTTC. Protein product: CAISERGRGTSSYEQYF.

The gene calls are TRBV25-1 and TRBJ1-2; 8 bases line up with TRBD1. The ends lost 2 bases at V and 5 bases at J; junction bases unmatched: 4. Germline CDR1 is MGHDK and CDR2 is SYGVNS. The CDR3 contains 14 residues. CDR3 nucleotide sequence: TGTGCCAGCAGTGAAAATGGACAGGGATATGGCTACACCTTC. It yields the protein CASSENGQGYGYTF.

CDR3 in DNA: TGTGCCAGCAGCTTGGGACTAGCGGGCAACAATGAGCAGTTCTTC. This sequence encodes CASSLGLAGNNEQFF. The chain uses TRBV2 and TRBJ2-1; 12 bases are shared with TRBD2. Looked up from germline, CDR1 is SNHLY and CDR2 is FYNNEI. V lost 6 bases, J lost 5 bases, and 5 bases stayed unmatched. The CDR3 covers 15 residues.

V gene TRBV11-2 combines with J gene TRBJ1-3, with unresolved D. This CDR3 is built from 14 residues. Trimming removed 3 bases from V and 1 base from J, with 7 bases in between. Looked up from germline, CDR1 is SGHAT and CDR2 is FQNNGV. The CDR3 here is CASSLLHSGNTIYF. CDR3 DNA: TGTGCCAGCAGCTTGTTGCATTCTGGAAACACCATATATTTT.

The chain is built from TRBV25-1 and TRBJ2-5; D is unresolved. V lost 7 bases to trimming and J lost 2 bases, with 8 bases between them. Germline values: CDR1 MGHDK, CDR2 SYGVNS. The CDR3 covers 12 residues. This CDR3 reads CASNDGQETQYF. CDR3 in DNA: TGTGCCAGCAACGACGGACAAGAGACCCAGTACTTC.

The gene calls are TRBV7-9 and TRBJ1-1; D call uncertain. Germline loops: CDR1 SEHNR, CDR2 FQNEAQ (reference sequence). CDR3 size: 17 residues. Between the trimmed V and J ends, which lost 1 base and 0 bases, there was a span of 15 bases. The CDR3 DNA follows: TGTGCCAGCAGCTTAGTGGGTCGAACCTCCATGAACACTGAAGCTTTCTTT. Amino acid sequence: CASSLVGRTSMNTEAFF. Using reference TRBV7-9 and TRBJ1-1 for the parts outside the CDR3, the full variable domain is DTGVSQNPRHKITKRGQNVTFRCDPISEHNRLYWYRQTLGQGPEFLTYFQNEAQLEKSRLLSDRFSAERPKGSFSTLEIQRTEQGDSAMYLCASSLVGRTSMNTEAFFGQGTRLTVV.

This chain uses TRBV5-1 with TRBJ2-3; the match to TRBD1 covers 8 bases. V shed 4 bases, J shed 3 bases, and the junction held 10 bases outside the gene matches. CDR1 is SGHRS, CDR2 YFSETQ, per germline. The CDR3 has 16 amino acids. Here the CDR3 DNA reads TGCGCCAGCAGCCGCGGACAGGGAAGGGTGACAGATACGCAGTATTTT. This sequence encodes CASSRGQGRVTDTQYF. The variable domain in full, completed from reference TRBV5-1 and TRBJ2-3, reads KAGVTQTPRYLIKTRGQQVTLSCSPISGHRSVSWYQQTPGQGLQFLFEYFSETQRNKGNFPGRFSGRQFSNSRSEMNVSTLELGDSALYLCASSRGQGRVTDTQYFGPGTRLTVL.